The 23 T cell receptor beta chains presented below share a single source sample, sequenced in a study of control samples from healthy donors and cancer patients. The repertoire was sequenced with immunoSEQ multiplex PCR; TCRdb's copy has only in-frame clones and lacks some. The sample includes approximately 35,000 clones, approximately 93% of them seen just once. The material sequenced was PBMCs. Receptors were obtained from a man aged 35-49 years with colorectal cancer.

V is TRBV18 and J is TRBJ2-3; D perhaps matches TRBD1 (6 bases). In germline, CDR1 is KGHSH, CDR2 LQKENI. This CDR3 spans 17 amino acids. Trimming left V 4 bases short and J 1 base short, with 18 bases between. DNA of the CDR3: TGTGCCAGCTCACGAAACCAACAGGGTGAGGGCACAGATACGCAGTATTTT. Translated, it gives CASSRNQQGEGTDTQYF.

Here the CDR3 reads CASKGPLGYEQYF. The CDR3 bases are TGTGCCAGTAAGGGGCCGCTCGGTTACGAGCAGTACTTC. V is TRBV19 and J is TRBJ2-7, with D possibly TRBD1 on 5 matching bases. The length of the CDR3 is 13 residues. Trimming removed 7 bases from V and 4 bases from J, with 14 bases in between. CDR1 LNHDA and CDR2 SQIVND come from the germline V gene (reference sequence).

This chain joins TRBV20-1 and TRBJ1-1; D remains ambiguous. Germline assignment: CDR1 DFQATT and CDR2 SNEGSKA (reference sequence). The CDR3 has 11 residues. Trimming took off 6 bases at V and 8 bases at J, with 13 bases between the two ends. The chain's CDR3 is CSANPVSEAFF. CDR3 bases: TGCAGTGCCAACCCGGTTTCCGAAGCTTTCTTT.

The V gene is TRBV30, the J gene TRBJ1-3; D may be TRBD1 (6 bases). The germline CDR1 and CDR2 sequences are GTSNPN and SVGIG (reference sequence). Between the trimmed V and J ends, which lost 2 bases and 8 bases, there was a span of 13 bases. CDR3 length: 13 amino acids. CDR3 amino acids: CAWSRQARDTIYF. CDR3 DNA sequence: TGTGCCTGGAGTAGACAGGCCCGCGACACCATATATTTT.

Written as DNA, the CDR3 is TGTGCCAGCAGCTTCGAGAACACCGGGGAGCTGTTTTTT. Its protein product is CASSFENTGELFF. The V and J genes are TRBV5-4 and TRBJ2-2, with D unclear. Germline V CDR1 and CDR2: SGHNT, YYREEE (reference sequence). The V end lost 2 bases, the J end lost 1 base, and 3 bases lay between the germline ends. The CDR3 is 13 amino acids.

This rearrangement joins TRBV5-4 to TRBJ2-1, with 9 bases fitting TRBD2. The length of the CDR3 is 15 residues. CDR1 and CDR2 (germline): SGHNT, YYREEE (reference sequence). V dropped 0 bases and J dropped 15; count of bases not matched to a gene: 13. The CDR3 spells CASSLARASGGPLFF. The CDR3 DNA reads TGTGCCAGCAGCTTGGCCCGCGCCAGCGGGGGGCCCCTGTTCTTC.

The chain joins TRBV11-2 to TRBJ2-4; the match to TRBD1 covers 7 bases. The CDR3 has 12 residues. Per germline, CDR1 SGHAT and CDR2 FQNNGV. The trim removed 5 bases at V and 7 bases at J, leaving 2 bases unmatched. Here the CDR3 reads CASSVQGNIQYF. The DNA for the CDR3 is TGTGCCAGCAGCGTACAGGGGAACATTCAGTACTTC. The whole variable domain, remainder taken from reference TRBV11-2 and TRBJ2-4, is EAGVAQSPRYKIIEKRQSVAFWCNPISGHATLYWYQQILGQGPKLLIQFQNNGVVDDSQLPKDRFSAERLKGVDSTLKIQPAKLEDSAVYLCASSVQGNIQYFGAGTRLSVL.

This CDR3 is CASSWQGPYGYTF. The DNA for the CDR3 is TGTGCCAGTAGTTGGCAGGGGCCCTATGGCTACACCTTC. The chain recombines TRBV19 with TRBJ1-2, with a weak D call TRBD1 (6 bases). The CDR3 length is 13 residues. Trimming removed 5 bases at V and 4 bases at J, with 11 bases between. Germline CDR1 reads LNHDA; CDR2 reads SQIVND (reference sequence).

This clone was detected once. J is TRBJ2-2 and V is TRBV27; TRBD1 matches at 7 bases. CDR1 and CDR2 from the germline V gene are MNHEY and SMNVEV (reference sequence). This CDR3 is 14 amino acids long. Trimming removed 8 bases from V and 6 bases from J; junction bases left unmatched: 9. CDR3 sequence reads: CASRHLTGAGELFF. CDR3 nucleotides: TGTGCCAGCCGCCACCTCACAGGGGCCGGGGAGCTGTTTTTT.

The chain uses TRBV19 and TRBJ2-2; D is uncertain. The CDR3 loop spans 9 amino acids. Germline V gene data show CDR1 as LNHDA and CDR2 as SQIVND (reference sequence). The CDR3 region is CAYTGELFF. DNA for the CDR3: TGTGCATACACCGGGGAGCTGTTTTTT.

The V and J genes are TRBV19 and TRBJ1-1; 9 bases are a match to TRBD1. This CDR3 is built from 14 residues. V lost 3 bases and J lost 4; bases outside the gene matches: 3. CDR1 LNHDA and CDR2 SQIVND come from the germline V gene (reference sequence). As DNA, the CDR3 is TGTGCCAGTAGTATCACGACAGGGGGCACTGAAGCTTTCTTT. It is translated as CASSITTGGTEAFF.

The chain carries TRBV20-1 and TRBJ2-7; D could derive from TRBD1 or TRBD2 (5 bases each). V was clipped by 3 bases and J by 0 bases, with 12 bases between them. This CDR3 contains 14 residues. Germline lookup yields CDR1 DFQATT and CDR2 SNEGSKA (reference sequence). CDR3 sequence reads: CSASRQGVSYEQYF. For the CDR3, the DNA is TGCAGTGCTAGTCGGCAGGGAGTCTCCTACGAGCAGTACTTC.

The genes are TRBV7-3 and TRBJ2-7; D is uncertain. Germline loops: CDR1 SGHTA, CDR2 FQGTGA. Between the trimmed V and J ends, which lost 2 bases and 0 bases, there was a span of 11 bases. The CDR3 totals 15 residues. The CDR3 DNA reads TGTGCCAGCAGCTTAGAAGGCGCCAACTCCTACGAGCAGTACTTC. It codes for CASSLEGANSYEQYF.

The V call is TRBV6-1, the J call TRBJ2-5; 7 nucleotides agree with TRBD1. Per germline, CDR1 MNHNS and CDR2 SASEGT. After removal of 3 bases from V and 5 bases from J, the junction contained 9 bases not matched to a gene. This CDR3 spans 15 amino acids. CDR3 in amino acids: CASSDRDSRVETQYF. CDR3 DNA: TGTGCCAGCAGTGATCGGGACAGTAGGGTGGAGACCCAGTACTTC.

The gene calls are TRBV27 and TRBJ2-7; TRBD1 matches 12 bases. The CDR3 is 14 amino acids. Germline V gene lookup returns CDR1 MNHEY and CDR2 SMNVEV (reference sequence). J lost 2 bases, V lost 6 bases, and 2 bases had no gene match. CDR3 in DNA: TGTGCCAGCAGCGGGACAGGGGGCCCCTACGAGCAGTACTTC. The encoded protein is CASSGTGGPYEQYF.

The chain links TRBV3-1 (or the pseudogene TRBV3-2) to TRBJ2-7, with D unresolved. This CDR3 has 13 amino acids. Per the germline V gene, CDR1 is LGHDT and CDR2 is YNNKEL (reference sequence). Trimming pared 4 bases from V and 2 bases from J, leaving 9 bases between. Here the CDR3 reads CASSLYGAYEQYF. DNA of the CDR3: TGTGCCAGCAGCCTGTATGGGGCCTACGAGCAGTACTTC.

The table lists this clone with a count of one. The rearrangement links TRBV29-1 to TRBJ2-2, with D unresolved. This CDR3 contains 11 residues. V lost 1 base and J lost 6, with 3 bases in between. Looked up from germline, CDR1 is SQVTM and CDR2 is ANQGSEA. Here the CDR3 reads CSVEGSGELFF. Here the CDR3 DNA reads TGCAGCGTTGAAGGGTCCGGGGAGCTGTTTTTT.

V gene TRBV7-8 combines with J gene TRBJ1-1; a possible D gene is TRBD1 (6 bases). CDR3 length: 16 amino acids. CDR1 is SGHVS and CDR2 is FQNEAQ in the germline V gene. Trimming took 1 base from V and 0 from J, leaving 12 bases between them. CDR3: CASSLVSGHLNTEAFF. CDR3 DNA sequence: TGTGCCAGCAGCTTAGTCTCGGGACATTTGAACACTGAAGCTTTCTTT.

The V and J genes are TRBV29-1 and TRBJ1-1, with D perhaps matching TRBD1 (6 bases). Germline CDR1 and CDR2: SQVTM and ANQGSEA. The CDR3 consists of 15 residues. V was clipped by 4 bases and J by 0 bases, with 15 bases between them. This chain's CDR3 is CSVGVEGGVNTEAFF. The DNA for the CDR3 is TGCAGCGTTGGTGTGGAGGGGGGAGTGAACACTGAAGCTTTCTTT. Drawing the rest from reference TRBV29-1 and TRBJ1-1, the complete variable domain is SAVISQKPSRDICQRGTSLTIQCQVDSQVTMMFWYRQQPGQSLTLIATANQGSEATYESGFVIDKFPISRPNLTFSTLTVSNMSPEDSSIYLCSVGVEGGVNTEAFFGQGTRLTVV.

The V and J genes are TRBV6-5 and TRBJ1-5; perhaps TRBD1 as D (6 bases). The V end was cut by 4 bases, the J end by 4 bases, with 17 bases between. The germline V gene encodes CDR1 MNHEY and CDR2 SVGAGI. The CDR3 loop spans 16 amino acids. The CDR3 DNA follows: TGTGCCAGCAGTTTACAGGGTCCTGGCGGAAATCAGCCCCAGCATTTT. This translates into CASSLQGPGGNQPQHF.

This clone was picked up a small number of times. This chain links TRBV12-3 or TRBV12-4 with TRBJ1-4; 8 bases match TRBD1. V trimming: 5 bases; J trimming: 9 bases; junction bases outside the gene matches: 5. CDR3 length equals 13 residues. The CDR3 sequence: CASSRRQGKKLFF. The CDR3 DNA sequence: TGTGCCAGCAGTAGACGACAGGGGAAAAAACTGTTTTTT.

This clone came up once. The chain links TRBV6-5 to TRBJ1-1; TRBD1 is a possible D gene (5 bases). Trimming cost V 0 bases and J 5 bases, with 10 bases left between them. Germline CDR1 reads MNHEY; CDR2 reads SVGAGI. The CDR3 consists of 14 residues. CDR3 region: CASSYSGTKTEAFF. CDR3 nucleotides: TGTGCCAGCAGTTACTCAGGGACCAAGACTGAAGCTTTCTTT.

The V and J genes are TRBV15 and TRBJ2-5, with 14 nucleotides matching TRBD2. V trimming: 1 base; J trimming: 4 bases; junction bases outside the gene matches: 2. CDR1 is LNHNV and CDR2 is YYDKDF in the germline V gene (reference sequence). The CDR3 runs 16 residues. CDR3 nucleotide sequence: TGTGCCACCAGCAGAGGGACTAGCGGGGGGAGAGAGACCCAGTACTTC. Amino acids: CATSRGTSGGRETQYF.